This T cell receptor (beta chain) was recovered during a study of T cells after yellow fever vaccination. Whole-study findings and limits: There was a possibility that FACS-sorted repertoires contained abundant clonotypes contaminating from the bulk population.

TCRdb reprocessed the 5' RACE reads via MiXCR and lists one record per CDR3 protein. Among 600,000 to 750,000 distinct CDR3 sequences listed, approximately 13% were seen once. Ten or more counts support this clonotype. Antigen specificity is unknown. The TCR sequence derives from a man aged 30 to 45 who received the YFV17D yellow fever vaccine. The sequencing here drew on PBMCs, taken on the day of the yellow fever booster vaccination.

The DNA of the CDR3 is TGCGCCAGCAGCTTGCACCAGCCTGAGACAGATACGCAGTATTTT. Protein: CASSLHQPETDTQYF. This chain links TRBV5-1 with TRBJ2-3; no definite D call. CDR1 is SGHRS, CDR2 YFSETQ, per germline. The CDR3 totals 15 residues. The germline V and J ends were trimmed by 1 base and 3 bases, with 12 bases remaining between them. Supplemented by reference TRBV5-1 and TRBJ2-3, the full variable domain reads KAGVTQTPRYLIKTRGQQVTLSCSPISGHRSVSWYQQTPGQGLQFLFEYFSETQRNKGNFPGRFSGRQFSNSRSEMNVSTLELGDSALYLCASSLHQPETDTQYFGPGTRLTVL.